A single T cell receptor (beta chain) is shown here with its context. Its matching antigen is unknown. This specimen belongs to a study of PD-1 blockade in classical Hodgkin lymphoma. The study's findings and limits: A significant rise in TCR diversity by C4D1 was seen for CD4+ but not CD8+ cells.

As for time point: cycle 4 day 1 (C4D1), after about 6 weeks of nivolumab. Every patient had relapsed following autologous stem cell transplantation, and cohorts differed in brentuximab vedotin exposure. The best responses consisted of complete response, partial response or progressive disease. Between the trimmed V and J ends, which lost 3 bases and 0 bases, there was a span of 13 bases. The CDR3 is 16 residues long. The V gene's germline CDR1 is MNHEY and CDR2 SMNVEV (reference sequence). Method: immunoSEQ multiplex PCR; TCRdb's copy keeps in-frame clones and lacks some. The data hold 90,000 to 110,000 clones, with approximately 89% observed a single time.

This specimen consisted of peripheral blood mononuclear cells (PBMCs), obtained before the fourth cycle of nivolumab. The V call is TRBV27, the J call TRBJ2-3; D uncertain. This sequence was found in a human donor with classical Hodgkin lymphoma. CDR3: CASSFLSSFSTDTQYF. DNA for the CDR3: TGTGCCAGCAGTTTTTTATCCAGTTTTAGCACAGATACGCAGTATTTT.